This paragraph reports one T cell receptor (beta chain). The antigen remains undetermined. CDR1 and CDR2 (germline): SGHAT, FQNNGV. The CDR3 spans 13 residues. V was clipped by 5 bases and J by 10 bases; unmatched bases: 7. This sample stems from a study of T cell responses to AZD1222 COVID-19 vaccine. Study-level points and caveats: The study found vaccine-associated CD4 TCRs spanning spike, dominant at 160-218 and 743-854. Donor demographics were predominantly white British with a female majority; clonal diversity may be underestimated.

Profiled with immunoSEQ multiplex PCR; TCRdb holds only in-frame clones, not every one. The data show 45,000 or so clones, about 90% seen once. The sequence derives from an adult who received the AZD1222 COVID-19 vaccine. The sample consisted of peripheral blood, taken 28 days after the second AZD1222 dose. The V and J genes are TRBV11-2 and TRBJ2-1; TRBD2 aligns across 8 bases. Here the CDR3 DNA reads TGTGCCAGCAGCAGAGGGACTAGGGAGGAGCAGTTCTTC. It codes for CASSRGTREEQFF.